These 14 T cell receptor beta chains originate from one sample sequenced in a study. TCRdb re-derived calls from the 5' RACE reads in MiXCR, one entry per CDR3 protein. The sample includes about 11,000 distinct CDR3 sequences, 40% to 55% of them seen just once. Sequencing was carried out using tumor-infiltrating naive CD4+ T cells sorted from the breast tumor. Subset reported: naive CD4+ T cells, CD4+CD45RA+CD25-. Receptors originate from a female donor with breast cancer.

The J gene is TRBJ1-5, the V gene TRBV5-1; no definite D call. Trimming left V 6 bases short and J 7 bases short, with 8 bases between. The CDR3 runs to 11 residues. Germline V CDR1 and CDR2: SGHRS, YFSETQ. The CDR3: CASTRPQPQHF. The DNA for the CDR3 is TGCGCCAGCACCCGCCCCCAGCCCCAGCATTTT.

The chain employs TRBV20-1 and TRBJ1-1; 7 positions match TRBD1. V lost 6 bases to trimming and J lost 8 bases; unmatched junction nucleotides: 21. This CDR3 region has 16 residues. The germline V gene has CDR1 DFQATT and CDR2 SNEGSKA (reference sequence). The CDR3 DNA reads as TGCAGTGCCTACGGCGTGTTGGAGGGGGCGCGGGACGAAGCTTTCTTT. Translated, it gives CSAYGVLEGARDEAFF.

This clonotype has a handful of counts. This may arise from a read error, as a much more abundant clone is one base away. The genes are TRBV20-1 and TRBJ2-5; D is possibly TRBD1 or TRBD2 (5 bases each). Looked up from germline, CDR1 is DFQATT and CDR2 is SNEGSKA (reference sequence). V was pared by 4 bases and J by 8 bases, with 17 bases between. This CDR3 contains 13 residues. The CDR3 coding sequence is TGCAGTGCTACACCCAGGGACCCAGTAACCCAGTACTTC. It specifies CSATPRDPVTQYF.

The J gene is TRBJ2-7, the V gene TRBV7-9, with TRBD2 matching 8 bases. Germline CDR1 SEHNR, CDR2 FQNEAQ (reference sequence). The CDR3 extends over 13 amino acids. The V segment lost 5 bases and the J segment 2 bases; nucleotides outside the gene matches: 2. In DNA, the CDR3 is TGTGCCAGCAGCCGGGGACTAGCCTACGAGCAGTACTTC. Encoded protein: CASSRGLAYEQYF.

CDR3 sequence: CSPRDDLGIYNEQFF. Here the CDR3 DNA reads TGCAGTCCCAGGGACGATCTAGGGATCTACAATGAGCAGTTCTTC. The rearrangement joins TRBV20-1 to TRBJ2-1, with D perhaps matching TRBD1 or TRBD2 (5 bases each). V lost 8 bases, J lost 3 bases, and 20 bases lay in between. Germline V lookup: CDR1 DFQATT, CDR2 SNEGSKA (reference sequence). The CDR3 totals 15 residues.

The gene calls are TRBV7-2 and TRBJ2-1, with 10 bases fitting TRBD2. Germline trimming cut 2 bases from V and 9 bases from J; bases unmatched to any gene: 7. This CDR3 comprises 15 residues. In germline, CDR1 is SGHTA, CDR2 FQGNSA. As DNA, the CDR3 is TGTGCCAGCAGCTTACTACTAGCGGGATTTGTTGAGCAGTTCTTC. Translated: CASSLLLAGFVEQFF.

This chain joins TRBV5-1 and TRBJ2-1; 11 nucleotides align to TRBD2. Looked up from germline, CDR1 is SGHRS and CDR2 is YFSETQ. This CDR3 region has 15 residues. The junction had 8 bases not matched to a gene; V was cut back by 5 bases and J by 7 bases. CDR3 in DNA: TGCGCCAGCAGGCCTACTAGCGGGAGAGGTAATGAGCAGTTCTTC. Its protein product is CASRPTSGRGNEQFF.

V is TRBV9 and J is TRBJ2-5, with D possibly matching TRBD1 (6 bases). Per germline, CDR1 SGDLS and CDR2 YYNGEE. Trimming cost V 3 bases and J 1 base, with 10 bases left between them. The CDR3 is 14 amino acids. The CDR3 DNA reads TGTGCCAGCAGCGGCCAGGGGCGCCAAGAGACCCAGTACTTC. It yields the protein CASSGQGRQETQYF.

The table lists this clonotype with a few counts. V gene TRBV29-1 combines with J gene TRBJ2-1, with TRBD2 as a possible D gene (5 bases). This CDR3 comprises 13 residues. V was shortened by 2 bases and J by 6 bases, with 11 bases between the two germline ends. The germline V gene encodes CDR1 SQVTM and CDR2 ANQGSEA. The CDR3 region is CSVERSLVNEQFF. In nucleotides, the CDR3 is TGCAGCGTTGAACGTTCACTAGTCAATGAGCAGTTCTTC.

The J gene is TRBJ1-5, the V gene TRBV20-1; D perhaps matches TRBD1 (5 bases). V lost 4 bases to trimming and J lost 5 bases, with 15 bases between them. The CDR3 has 14 amino acids. Germline values: CDR1 DFQATT, CDR2 SNEGSKA (reference sequence). The CDR3 sequence is CSAKAGLGDQPQHF. Written as DNA, the CDR3 is TGCAGTGCTAAGGCGGGGCTCGGCGATCAGCCCCAGCATTTT.

The chain employs TRBV10-3 and TRBJ2-3, with 9 bases matching TRBD1. V dropped 2 bases and J dropped 5; count of bases not matched to a gene: 8. Germline values: CDR1 ENHRY, CDR2 SYGVKD. The CDR3 is 16 amino acids. The CDR3: CAISERDRESGDTQYF. The CDR3 nucleotides read TGTGCCATCAGTGAGAGGGACAGGGAGAGTGGAGATACGCAGTATTTT.

This clonotype has more than one count but fewer than ten. V usage is TRBV7-9 and J usage is TRBJ2-7, with a tentative D call TRBD2 (6 bases). The CDR3 consists of 12 residues. V lost 7 bases, J lost 4 bases, and 11 bases lay in between. Looked up from germline, CDR1 is SEHNR and CDR2 is FQNEAQ (reference sequence). CDR3 nucleotide sequence: TGTGCCAGCACTAGGAGCGGGTACGAGCAGTACTTC. This gives the protein CASTRSGYEQYF.

Notes on this clonotype: A much larger clone differs by one base, so this may be a read error. The rearrangement uses TRBV29-1 and TRBJ2-1, with D unclear. CDR1 and CDR2 from the germline V gene are SQVTM and ANQGSEA. V was cut by 5 bases and J by 5 bases, with 10 bases left in between. There are 12 residues in the CDR3. The CDR3 spells CSVSDGHNEQFF. CDR3 nucleotides: TGCAGCGTTTCAGACGGCCACAATGAGCAGTTCTTC.

V gene TRBV6-5 combines with J gene TRBJ1-4, with a weak D call TRBD1 (5 bases). The CDR3 has 14 amino acids. Germline lookup yields CDR1 MNHEY and CDR2 SVGAGI. V shed 5 bases and J shed 7 bases, with 14 bases lying between them. The CDR3 nucleotides are TGTGCCAGCAGTATCCCGACAGTCCCTGAAAAACTGTTTTTT. Translating it yields CASSIPTVPEKLFF.